One and the same sample provided the 10 T cell receptor beta chains below, sequenced in a study of blood T cell repertoires in COVID-19. Produced via immunoSEQ multiplex PCR; TCRdb's table is partial and in-frame only. The sample holds some 50,000 clones, around 87% seen once. The sequenced material came from peripheral blood. These receptors were obtained from a man aged 40-55 years with active COVID-19.

The genes are TRBV5-1 and TRBJ2-3, with TRBD2 identical over 10 bases. Germline CDR1 is SGHRS and CDR2 is YFSETQ. The CDR3 runs to 17 residues. V trimming: 2 bases; J trimming: 6 bases; junction bases outside the gene matches: 12. DNA for the CDR3: TGCGCCAGCAGCTTAGGGGCTAGCGGGAGTGGAGGGGATACGCAGTATTTT. Residues: CASSLGASGSGGDTQYF.

This chain joins TRBV19 and TRBJ2-2; 11 bases are a match to TRBD1. The CDR3 runs to 17 residues. The germline CDR1 and CDR2 sequences are LNHDA and SQIVND (reference sequence). With 5 bases clipped from V and 6 bases from J, the junction kept 11 bases outside the gene matches. The CDR3 coding sequence is TGTGCCAGTAGTGGGAGATGGACAGGGGGCTCGGCCGGGGAGCTGTTTTTT. This translates into CASSGRWTGGSAGELFF.

V is TRBV19 and J is TRBJ2-5, with D perhaps TRBD2 (6 bases). This CDR3 has 15 amino acids. From germline, CDR1 is LNHDA and CDR2 SQIVND (reference sequence). V lost 3 bases to trimming and J lost 5 bases, with 16 bases between them. CDR3 loop: CASSISRREWETQYF. The CDR3 DNA follows: TGTGCCAGTAGTATTAGTCGCCGGGAGTGGGAGACCCAGTACTTC.

This clone showed up just once. The chain joins TRBV29-1 to TRBJ1-5; D perhaps matches TRBD1 (6 bases). The V gene's germline CDR1 is SQVTM and CDR2 ANQGSEA. The V end lost 4 bases, the J end lost 5 bases, and 9 bases lay between the germline ends. This CDR3 has 12 residues. Here the CDR3 DNA reads TGCAGCGTTGGGGACAACGATCAGCCCCAGCATTTT. Translating gives CSVGDNDQPQHF.

The J gene is TRBJ1-1, the V gene TRBV9; maybe TRBD1 (5 bases). Trimming stripped 2 bases from V and 2 bases from J, with 10 bases between. Per germline, CDR1 SGDLS and CDR2 YYNGEE. CDR3 length: 14 residues. CDR3 sequence: CASSVSTGNTEAFF. CDR3 nucleotides: TGTGCCAGCAGCGTTTCTACAGGAAACACTGAAGCTTTCTTT.

This clone was seen only once. This chain connects TRBV6-4 to TRBJ1-1, with 9 bases identical to TRBD1. V dropped 0 bases and J dropped 1; count of bases not matched to a gene: 0. Germline V CDR1 and CDR2: MRHNA, SNTAGT. The CDR3 contains 15 residues. In DNA form, the CDR3 reads TGTGCCAGCAGTGACTCGACAGGGGGGAACACTGAAGCTTTCTTT. Protein sequence: CASSDSTGGNTEAFF.

The rearrangement joins TRBV12-3 or TRBV12-4 to TRBJ1-2, with 9 bases that match TRBD1. V shed 5 bases and J 8 bases; nucleotides not matched to a gene: 6. The CDR3 is 13 amino acids. In DNA form, the CDR3 reads TGTGCCAGCAGTCCCGGGACAGGGAGCGGCTACACCTTC. Amino acids: CASSPGTGSGYTF.

V is TRBV5-1 and J is TRBJ1-4; 11 nucleotides align to TRBD1. CDR1 is SGHRS, CDR2 YFSETQ, per germline. V shed 4 bases and J 8 bases; nucleotides not matched to a gene: 10. The CDR3 has 16 residues. DNA of the CDR3: TGCGCCAGCAGCCCTAACTCGGGACAGGGGGGAGAAAAACTGTTTTTT. Its protein product is CASSPNSGQGGEKLFF.

This chain uses TRBV27 with TRBJ1-2; D unclear. The germline V and J ends were trimmed by 0 bases and 4 bases, with 9 bases remaining between them. CDR3 length: 14 amino acids. Per germline, CDR1 MNHEY and CDR2 SMNVEV (reference sequence). This CDR3 reads CASSLSRGGYGYTF. The CDR3 bases are TGTGCCAGCAGTTTATCGCGGGGTGGCTATGGCTACACCTTC.

The J gene is TRBJ2-7, the V gene TRBV5-5; D is perhaps TRBD2 (5 bases). Germline values: CDR1 SGHKS, CDR2 YYEKEE (reference sequence). The CDR3 is made up of 17 amino acids. The ends were cut back, 1 base at V and 2 bases at J, with 19 bases in the middle. The CDR3 sequence: CASSLIYSAARPYEQYF. The DNA of the CDR3 is TGTGCCAGCAGCTTGATATATAGCGCGGCAAGACCCTACGAGCAGTACTTC. Filled out from reference TRBV5-5 and TRBJ2-7, the complete variable domain reads DAGVTQSPTHLIKTRGQQVTLRCSPISGHKSVSWYQQVLGQGPQFIFQYYEKEERGRGNFPDRFSARQFPNYSSELNVNALLLGDSALYLCASSLIYSAARPYEQYFGPGTRLTVT.